Following are 13 T cell receptor beta chains from one sample sequenced in a study of blood T cell repertoires in COVID-19. Using immunoSEQ multiplex PCR, the repertoire was profiled, and TCRdb retains in-frame clones only, with some absent. The sample shows 250,000 to 400,000 clones, almost 90% of them seen only once. The specimen sequenced was peripheral blood. The receptors shown here come from a woman younger than 45 with COVID-19, enrolled during active disease.

Note on this clone: One end of the junction is discordant with germline, which a read error may explain. V is TRBV30 and J is TRBJ1-1; D may be TRBD1 (5 bases). This CDR3 comprises 13 residues. Germline V gene lookup returns CDR1 GTSNPN and CDR2 SVGIG (reference sequence). CDR3 in DNA: TGTGCCTGGAGTGTACCATTGGACACTGAAGCCTTCTTT. The encoded protein is CAWSVPLDTEAFF.

The V call is TRBV5-1, the J call TRBJ2-2; the D gene is possibly TRBD2 (6 bases). Trimming removed 3 bases from V and 4 bases from J, with 13 bases in between. Germline CDR1 SGHRS, CDR2 YFSETQ. This CDR3 has 15 amino acids. The CDR3 bases are TGCGCCAGCAGCTCCGTAGGTAGCGGCACCGGGGAGCTGTTTTTT. This translates into CASSSVGSGTGELFF.

The genes are TRBV12-5 and TRBJ2-2, with D possibly being TRBD1 (6 bases). V dropped 9 bases and J dropped 1 base, with 21 bases sitting between them. The CDR3 has 17 residues. Germline V gene data show CDR1 as LGHNT and CDR2 as FRNRAP. This CDR3 is CASTAGQGTLNTGELFF. CDR3 coding DNA: TGTGCTAGCACCGCTGGCCAGGGGACACTGAACACCGGGGAGCTGTTTTTT.

The CDR3 DNA follows: TGTGCCTGGAGTAGACAACCAGCCTATGGCTACACCTTC. Encoded protein: CAWSRQPAYGYTF. V gene TRBV30 combines with J gene TRBJ1-2, with D unresolved. Germline CDR1 is GTSNPN and CDR2 is SVGIG (reference sequence). V was clipped by 2 bases and J by 4 bases, with 11 bases between them. This CDR3 is 13 amino acids long.

The CDR3 bases are TGTGCCAGCAGCTTCTCCAGACAGGGGGCTGAAGCTTTCTTT. Translating gives CASSFSRQGAEAFF. This chain links TRBV7-9 with TRBJ1-1, with 9 bases that match TRBD1. V lost 3 bases, J lost 6 bases, and 5 bases stayed unmatched. Germline V gene lookup returns CDR1 SEHNR and CDR2 FQNEAQ (reference sequence). The CDR3 is 14 amino acids.

The chain employs TRBV9 and TRBJ2-1, with 7 nucleotides matching TRBD1. Germline CDR1 reads SGDLS; CDR2 reads YYNGEE. CDR3 size: 11 residues. With 4 bases clipped from V and 10 bases from J, the junction kept 2 bases outside the gene matches. Written as DNA, the CDR3 is TGTGCCAGCAGCCCGGACAGGGAGCAGTTCTTC. Its protein is CASSPDREQFF.

V and J are TRBV19 and TRBJ1-1; 7 bases map to TRBD1. The junction had 9 bases not matched to a gene; V was cut back by 3 bases and J by 8 bases. There are 14 residues in the CDR3. CDR1 is LNHDA and CDR2 is SQIVND in the germline V gene (reference sequence). CDR3 in DNA: TGTGCCAGTAGTATGAACAGGGGAAGATTAGAAGCTTTCTTT. Its protein product is CASSMNRGRLEAFF.

V gene TRBV19 combines with J gene TRBJ2-5; possible D gene TRBD2, 5 bases. Trimming left V 4 bases short and J 3 bases short, with 9 bases between. CDR3 size: 13 residues. CDR1 LNHDA and CDR2 SQIVND come from the germline V gene (reference sequence). CDR3 in amino acids: CASSSTREETQYF. The CDR3 DNA is TGTGCCAGTAGTAGTACTAGGGAAGAGACCCAGTACTTC.

This chain joins TRBV7-9 and TRBJ1-3; 9 bases agree with TRBD1. The germline V gene encodes CDR1 SEHNR and CDR2 FQNEAQ (reference sequence). The V segment lost 5 bases and the J segment 3 bases; nucleotides outside the gene matches: 5. The CDR3 spans 15 residues. CDR3 protein: CASSQDRGYGNTIYF. The DNA of the CDR3 is TGTGCCAGCAGCCAGGACAGGGGATATGGAAACACCATATATTTT.

This clone was recorded once. The CDR3 spells CASSPGQLTEAFF. The CDR3 region has the DNA TGTGCCAGCAGCCCGGGACAGCTCACTGAAGCTTTCTTT. This chain connects TRBV7-9 to TRBJ1-1, with 7 bases aligning to TRBD1. Germline V gene data show CDR1 as SEHNR and CDR2 as FQNEAQ (reference sequence). The CDR3 extends over 13 amino acids. V lost 5 bases and J lost 4; bases outside the gene matches: 4.

This clone was picked up one time. The chain carries TRBV30 and TRBJ2-7; 7 bases match TRBD1. V lost 1 base to trimming and J lost 1 base; unmatched junction nucleotides: 10. This CDR3 is 16 amino acids long. Germline values: CDR1 GTSNPN, CDR2 SVGIG (reference sequence). The CDR3: CAWSGQTGQSSYEQYF. CDR3 DNA sequence: TGTGCCTGGAGTGGGCAGACGGGACAGTCATCCTACGAGCAGTACTTC.

The chain links TRBV27 to TRBJ1-4, with D possibly being TRBD1 (5 bases). Looked up from germline, CDR1 is MNHEY and CDR2 is SMNVEV (reference sequence). This CDR3 contains 14 residues. With 7 bases removed from V and 5 bases from J, the gap between germline ends came to 14 bases. The CDR3 DNA is TGTGCCAGCAAGAGAAAACAGGTCAATGAAAAACTGTTTTTT. It specifies CASKRKQVNEKLFF. Looking up the rest from reference TRBV27 and TRBJ1-4 gives the full variable domain: EAQVTQNPRYLITVTGKKLTVTCSQNMNHEYMSWYRQDPGLGLRQIYYSMNVEVTDKGDVPEGYKVSRKEKRNFPLILESPSPNQTSLYFCASKRKQVNEKLFFGSGTQLSVL.

This chain joins TRBV21-1 and TRBJ2-3; TRBD2, the table's D call, was not compared with the DNA. TRBV21-1 has pseudogene status. The CDR3 covers 21 residues. This CDR3 reads CASSKDPFPPHRGRWADTQYF. In DNA, the CDR3 is TGTGCCAGCAGCAAAGACCCCTTTCCCCCCCACCGCGGGAGGTGGGCAGATACGCAGTATTTT.